This TCR beta chain was sequenced during a study of graft-versus-host responses after intestinal transplantation (dated by TCRdb to the early 2020s). General notes on the study: The transplants that recipients got were multivisceral, liver-intestinal, or isolated intestinal. A cohort of roughly 25 intestinal transplant recipients, including one retransplant, was enrolled, and a few patients lacking pretransplant specimens were excluded. Graft-versus-host and host-versus-graft alloreactive T cell clones were tracked in the graft, circulation and bone marrow after intestinal transplantation using bulk TCR-beta CDR3 sequencing. A peak of at least 4% donor T cells among recipient peripheral blood mononuclear cells was the definition used for donor T cell macrochimerism. Anti-thymocyte globulin induction was given to all recipients, followed by maintenance tacrolimus and steroids for 3 to 4 years. To identify alloreactive clones, pre-transplant mixed lymphocyte reaction products were sequenced and then compared with unstimulated pre-transplant donor and recipient T cells. Instead of going to the commercial service, samples from a few later patients were sequenced in-house on an Illumina MiSeq and processed with MiXCR.

Concerning this clone: This receptor's antigen is unknown. No much larger clone exists at a distance of one base, and base qualities are not known.

Beyond this particular receptor, the publication reports: GvH clones turned up in recipient bone marrow, with some appearing earlier in ileal mucosa or blood, a pattern consistent with an intestinal mucosal origin. High GvH to HvG T cell clonal ratios were observed in the allografts of patients with donor T cell macrochimerism. Early after transplant, peak levels of circulating GvH clones were associated with declines in HvG clones. Conclusions were limited by the relatively low number and heterogeneity of intestinal transplant patients.

In the first month after transplant, blood samples were collected up to 4 times, and after that at least monthly when available. The CDR3 runs 14 residues from the cysteine to the phenylalanine. The read is trimmed to its CDR3 DNA, 42 bases read in frame from base 1. CDR1 SGHRS and CDR2 YFSETQ were looked up in the germline V gene. V is shortened by 4 bases, J by 5 bases, and the region joining them spans 15 bases. The library was obtained by the immunoSEQ multiplex PCR assay. High-throughput TCR-beta CDR3 sequencing of genomic DNA from most patients was performed by Adaptive Biotechnologies. As for the authors' bioinformatics: TCR sequencing data for around 19 patients were retrieved from Adaptive's ImmunoSEQ software; a few other patients were processed with MiXCR and VDJtools. Because the origin of CDR3 nucleotide sequences shared between donor and recipient could not be assigned, those sequences were removed. To be classed as alloreactive, a clone needed at least 2-fold expansion over unstimulated cells and a minimum CFSE-low frequency of 0.002% (template counts) or 0.001% (read counts). Clones detected in sequenced pre-transplant spleen, lymph node, or MLR CFSE-low populations of the donor or recipient were defined as mappable. Cumulative frequency of alloreactive clones was calculated as a percentage of all sequences weighted by copy number. TCRdb took over this immuneACCESS table, retaining in-frame rearrangements with V and J assigned. Such tables are incomplete; in checked studies, under half of the missing clones stem from an unresolved V gene, and the remainder is unexplained. The V and J calls and clone size were taken over from that table, and D and trimming were inferred from the DNA. The sample data list tens of thousands of clones, and roughly 93% of these were observed just once. Together, the top ten hold about 5.5% of the sample.

Recombination joined TRBV5-1 with TRBJ2-5; tentative D gene TRBD1, with 7 bases matching. Source: PBMCs, taken around 800 days after a first intestinal transplant, on the day of a second. This receptor was taken from a human patient who received an intestinal transplant, so some T cells may come from the graft donor. The DNA sequence is TGCGCCAGCAGCCTAGGACAGGCGGGGGAGACCCAGTACTTC. Translated, it reads CASSLGQAGETQYF.